The clone carrying this T cell receptor beta chain has a count of ten or more. Its specificity is not known. Patients chosen for sequencing had shown CD8+CD57+ cell expansion by flow cytometry. Sampling of blood occurred while the patients had still received no therapy. The data were taken from a study of CD8+CD57+ T cells in acquired aplastic anemia. Turning to the study itself: The average for DNA from sorted CD4+ and CD8+ cells was roughly 3 ug.

Genomic DNA, the template, was used for profiling of the TCR beta VDJ and CDR3. TCRdb reanalysed the reads using MiXCR and keeps one entry per CDR3 protein. The data contain about 160,000 distinct CDR3 sequences, 40% to 60% of them seen just once; the ten biggest clones take up roughly 30%. V was pared by 3 bases and J by 1 base, with 10 bases between. This CDR3 has 14 amino acids. Germline CDR1 is LNHDA and CDR2 is SQIVND (reference sequence). Study results and caveats: There were approximately 27 CD8+ CDR3 sequences that occurred in both patients and controls. Simpson's diversity of CD8+ cells was not significantly different in patients compared with controls.

This TCR was recovered from a human donor with aplastic anemia. J is TRBJ2-7 and V is TRBV19; D is unresolved. Sequenced material: sorted CD4+, CD8+, or CD8+CD57+ T cells (not recorded which) from PBMCs. CDR3 sequence: CASSIRTKSYEQYF. As DNA, the CDR3 is TGTGCCAGTAGTATCCGGACCAAATCCTACGAGCAGTACTTC.